This T cell receptor beta chain came from a study of cytomegalovirus exposure and HLA in healthy donors (dated by TCRdb to about 2017). About the full investigation: According to an earlier analysis of around 600 of the donors, roughly 180 million T cells yielded some 110 million unique TCR beta sequences and less than 300 Gb of sequence data. Typing coverage varied by locus: 629-630 donors for A, B, C, DRB1 and DQB1; some 520 for DQA1; 600 to 610 for DPA1; 400 to 480 for DPB1. In addition to the first cohort of 666 subjects, a separate validation cohort of 100 to 150 different subjects was used. The study was designed to test whether signatures of past pathogen exposure could be identified by cataloging public T cell receptors. Every discovery cohort repertoire had been produced on one sequencing platform. Four or five DR-DQ haplotypes were treated as single units for association and clustering because of strong linkage in the cohort. Of the approximately 400 genotyped donors, over 65% fell in the genetic ancestry cluster associated with self-reported Caucasian donors. Donor age, sex, ethnicity and CMV serostatus were compiled alongside the repertoire data. A later analysis re-analyzed previously published TCR beta repertoires from 600 to 850 donors and added high-resolution HLA genotyping to study TCR occurrence patterns. HLA typing covered class I and class II loci at four-digit resolution. Across around 400 genotyped donors of the cohort, an average of roughly 230,000 unique TCR beta nucleotide sequences per donor were sequenced, and around 19% of those sequences were non-productive. The T cell repertoires of about 700 subjects were profiled by immunosequencing and related to cytomegalovirus serostatus. To predict cytomegalovirus infection status, the study brought together high-throughput TCR immunosequencing, statistical association of individual TCRs with disease status, and machine learning. In the later analysis, no new phenotypic data were used to find candidate immune exposures; instead, reliance was placed on TCR beta sequences and their occurrence across donors. An earlier analysis of nearly 600 of the donors applied high-throughput TCR beta sequencing to assess whether each TCR beta V gene segment acted as functional or pseudogenic. Roughly 300 gigabases of sequencing data and 75 million to 85 million unique TCR sequences made up an early release that covered several hundred HLA-typed donors. A later genetic analysis used genome-wide SNP genotypes for about 60% of the roughly 700 donors, treating that subset as a discovery cohort. Results the study describes overall, beyond this receptor: Cytomegalovirus status was reported to be diagnosed by the classifier with high specificity and sensitivity in both the original and validation cohorts. The cohort was sequenced for TCR beta chains only, and without alpha or paired-chain data the features that could be detected were limited. According to a later analysis, most CMV-associated TCR beta chains appeared to be HLA-restricted, and the HLA associations seemed to be driven largely by CMV exposure. Roughly uniform sequencing depth across donors was assumed in presence/absence analyses, although this assumption may not hold. According to the authors, the approach could potentially be generalized to other disease states and immunological phenotypes. In the study, some 180 TCR beta chains were listed as associated with cytomegalovirus. An earlier analysis of approximately 500 of the donors showed that most TCR beta V segments appeared in productive rearrangements either about 87% or about 30% of the time, which broadly matched IMGT annotations. For the cohort, immune exposure information was limited to CMV serostatus. According to a later analysis, parvovirus B19, influenza, CMV and Epstein-Barr virus appeared linked to several top co-occurrence clusters. According to a later analysis, TCR association rates differed among HLA loci, with DRB1 alleles showing the most associated TCRs and HLA-C alleles showing the fewest. In vitro tests confirmed that a few of the cytomegalovirus-associated TCR beta chains recognize cytomegalovirus antigens. Some IMGT-functional V segments, including TRBV6-2 and TRBV6-3, could not be distinguished by the 87-base-pair reads and were therefore excluded. A further reported finding was that TCR beta sequences accurately predicted the HLA-A and HLA-B alleles for most subjects in the first cohort. Compared with equally common non-associated chains, HLA-associated TCR beta chains in a later analysis were more clonally expanded and had lower generation probabilities. In a later analysis, around 17,000 TCR beta sequences were associated with specific HLA alleles at a false discovery rate of 0.05. Because some donors lacked HLA typing at each locus, the association tests relied only on the typed subset. Compared with the approximately 700-donor mean, donors in an Asian-associated ancestry cluster had fewer N-insertions in productive TCRs, according to a later genetic analysis. Linkage disequilibrium might explain the correlated functional status among segregating V segments, but an unknown experimental factor could not be ruled out. In a later genetic analysis, a missense DCLRE1C variant was associated with V-gene and J-gene trimming of TCR beta chains, and the association was replicated in an independent cohort. A cluster of highly shared sequence variants was judged likely to be a technical artifact of the sequencing pipeline. Strong co-occurrence of HLA alleles, especially DR and DQ, made assigning TCR associations to individual alleles difficult. The earlier analysis of some 560 of the donors excluded 15 to 20 rarely observed V segments, including chromosome 9 orphons, because counts were too low. Across donors, most TCR sequences were observed very rarely, whereas some public TCRs were present in many individuals.

V is reduced by 1 base and J by 1 base, leaving a spacing of 13 bases between them. The CDR3 starts with the cysteine, ends with the phenylalanine, and has 16 residues. Only CDR3 DNA is held: 48 bases, read in frame from base 1. The germline V gene encodes CDR1 SGHVS and CDR2 FNYEAQ. Library construction relied on the immunoSEQ multiplex PCR assay. A mixture of 60 forward primers for TCR Vbeta segments and 13 reverse primers for TCR Jbeta segments was used in the multiplex PCR. Amplification of the CDR3 region of rearranged TCR beta genes was performed with a multiplex PCR assay on genomic DNA. On the Illumina HiSeq System, the amplified TCR beta libraries were sequenced as 87-base-pair reads. In the source study's methods: A later analysis tallied around 82 million unique TCR beta chains across the 666 repertoires, and approximately 11 million of those chains were shared by two or more donors. Raw reads were error-corrected and collapsed into unique sequences with a nearest-neighbor algorithm that merged closely related sequences to remove PCR and sequencing errors. Alignment of CDR3 sequences to IMGT reference sequences was used to assign V, D and J gene segments. Each retained sequence needed at least a six-nucleotide match to both a V gene segment and a J gene segment. Rearrangements were classified as productive when the CDR3 lacked stop codons and remained in frame with V and J, and all other rearrangements were classified as non-productive. Following IMGT convention, CDR3 was defined as the stretch from the second conserved V-encoded cysteine to the conserved J-encoded phenylalanine. The earlier analysis of about 610 of the donors excluded any sequence lacking an unambiguous match to a single V gene segment. In an earlier analysis of 450 to 750 of the donors, a V segment was called functional when productive rearrangements were above 56.7%, and segregating when the standard deviation between donors exceeded 5%. A statistical classification framework was built to diagnose cytomegalovirus status from the catalog of TCR beta chain sequences. In a later analysis, TCR nucleotide sequences were compared against IMGT/GENE-DB human TR gene sequences so that V and J genes could be assigned. A later analysis assigned CDR3 sequences and most-parsimonious VDJ recombination scenarios with the TCRdist pipeline. In a later analysis, each TCR beta chain was defined by its CDR3 amino acid sequence together with its V-gene family, and reads without a unique V-gene family were excluded. A later analysis removed several hundred highly shared, low-generation-probability nucleotide sequences to deal with suspected cross-contamination and a sequencing artifact. A later analysis calculated a clonal expansion index for each public chain from normalized within-repertoire ranks of inferred template counts. In a later analysis, generation probabilities were computed using a VDJ recombination model fitted to out-of-frame rearrangements, and the results were checked against IGoR. In a later analysis, hypergeometric tests were used to score TCR-TCR, TCR-HLA and TCR-CMV co-occurrence, with a repertoire-size bias correction applied to TCR pairs. In a later analysis, false discovery rates were estimated by permuting HLA or CMV assignments 20 times. A later analysis grouped co-occurring TCRs with DBSCAN, adding TCRdist sequence similarity when clustering within HLA-allele-positive subsets. Repertoires with fewer than 30,000 or more than 120,000 public chains were left out of co-occurrence clustering, as were four to six repertoires with anomalous nucleotide sharing. TCRdb obtained this table from immuneACCESS and retained in-frame rearrangements with V and J assigned. These tables miss some clones; where compared with another copy, unresolved V genes account for less than half of the shortfall, and the remainder is unexplained. V and J calls plus clone size are reproduced from that table; the DNA served to infer D and trimming. This sample lists some 95,000 clones; roughly three quarters were detected once. The ten top clones hold 4.9% of the sample.

For this clone: What this receptor recognizes is not known. The record has no base qualities; no much larger clone is one base away.

The cohort consisted of approximately 670 healthy bone marrow donors. At the time of sampling, all cohort members were nominally healthy, though unrecorded immune exposures were likely present. The donor was CMV seronegative and belonged to the group of approximately 320 seronegative cohort members. A peripheral blood sample was provided by each donor, and peripheral blood mononuclear cells were used for TCR beta sequencing. Genomic DNA extraction from the blood cell samples was performed with the Qiagen DNeasy Blood Extraction Kit. The rearrangement combines TRBV7-6 with TRBJ1-1; possibly the D gene is TRBD1, per 5 matching bases. Sequencing used PBMCs. This clonotype was obtained from a woman aged 40-49 years in good health and CMV-seronegative. The sequenced DNA: TGTGCCAGCAGCTTAGATAAGTTGGGGCCGAACACTGAAGCTTTCTTT. It translates as CASSLDKLGPNTEAFF.